One TCR beta chain is described in this entry. CD8+ and CD4+ blood T cells underwent TCR beta sequencing. Patients with stable or active relapsing-remitting disease, all of them treatment-naive, made up the multiple sclerosis controls. The CD8+ and CD4+ T cells were negatively isolated, with the TEMRA cells enriched by FACS. The sample originates from a study of CD8 T cells in Susac syndrome. Random hexamers primed reverse transcription of about 0.5 to 1 ug RNA. The CDR3 of TCR beta was amplified by immunoSEQ multiplex PCR across 54 Vbeta and 13 Jbeta. Using its own MiXCR run on the immunoSEQ multiplex PCR reads, TCRdb lists one record per CDR3 protein. The table has 190,000 or so distinct CDR3 sequences, 95% seen once. Sequenced input: CD4+ T cells from PBMCs. The origin of this receptor is a human donor with multiple sclerosis.

CDR3 region: CASSPIIVGSQPQHF. CDR3 bases: TGTGCCAGCAGCCCCATAATTGTTGGGAGTCAGCCCCAGCATTTT. The chain employs TRBV7-8 and TRBJ1-5; D is unclear. The CDR3 totals 15 residues. Germline loops: CDR1 SGHVS, CDR2 FQNEAQ. Trimming removed 5 bases from V and 6 bases from J, with 17 bases in between. Full variable domain (rest looked up from reference TRBV7-8 and TRBJ1-5): GAGVSQSPRYKVAKRGQDVALRCDPISGHVSLFWYQQALGQGPEFLTYFQNEAQLDKSGLPSDRFFAERPEGSVSTLKIQRTQQEDSAVYLCASSPIIVGSQPQHFGDGTRLSIL.